A single sample is the source of the 20 T cell receptor beta chains below, sequenced in a study of metastatic and nonmetastatic thyroid tumors. TCRdb reprocessed the PCR reads using MiXCR. The repertoire consists of tens of thousands of clones, with under 25% occurring once and the leading ten covering about 3.3%. No patient had received any treatment before thyroid surgery. Source material: blood. The receptors here all came from a male donor with papillary thyroid cancer or a benign thyroid nodule (not recorded which). Some clones in this sample may be carry-over from other donors' samples.

This clone appeared many times. V and J are TRBV5-1 and TRBJ1-2; 7 nucleotides align to TRBD1. The V segment lost 4 bases and the J segment 8 bases; nucleotides outside the gene matches: 11. Germline V gene sequence: CDR1 SGHRS, CDR2 YFSETQ. CDR3 length equals 14 residues. The CDR3 coding sequence is TGCGCCAGCAGCCCAAACACAGGGGCGGAAGGCTACACCTTC. It specifies CASSPNTGAEGYTF.

This clone was counted at least ten times. The chain employs TRBV5-1 and TRBJ1-1; D gene ambiguous. The CDR3 covers 14 residues. CDR1 and CDR2 (germline): SGHRS, YFSETQ. V gave up 3 bases and J gave up 1 base, with 10 bases separating them. For the CDR3, the DNA is TGCGCCAGCAGCTCCGGCAAGTGGAACACTGAAGCTTTCTTT. It codes for CASSSGKWNTEAFF.

This clone has just a few counts. J is TRBJ2-7 and V is TRBV6-2 or TRBV6-3; 10 bases fit TRBD2. The CDR3 covers 15 residues. Germline values: CDR1 MNHEY, CDR2 SVGEGT. The trim removed 6 bases at V and 5 bases at J, leaving 10 bases unmatched. In nucleotides, the CDR3 is TGTGCCAGCAGACTCCTAGGACTAGCGGTCCACGAGCAGTACTTC. Protein: CASRLLGLAVHEQYF.

This clone was seen at least ten times. The V and J genes are TRBV20-1 and TRBJ2-5; 7 bases agree with TRBD2. Germline lookup yields CDR1 DFQATT and CDR2 SNEGSKA (reference sequence). The V gene end was trimmed by 3 bases and the J gene end by 1 base; junction bases not matched to a gene: 8. The CDR3 contains 15 residues. CDR3 protein: CSASPVASGQETQYF. CDR3 DNA: TGCAGTGCTAGTCCCGTGGCTAGCGGCCAAGAGACCCAGTACTTC.

J is TRBJ2-7 and V is TRBV7-3, with a weak D call TRBD1 (6 bases). The CDR3 consists of 16 residues. The germline V gene encodes CDR1 SGHTA and CDR2 FQGTGA. V was trimmed by 3 bases and J by 0 bases, leaving 15 bases between them. CDR3 in DNA: TGTGCCAGCAGCTTGACCGGGACACTTAGCTCCTACGAGCAGTACTTC. Its protein is CASSLTGTLSSYEQYF.

The chain links TRBV7-2 to TRBJ2-1; tentatively, D is TRBD2 (5 bases). This CDR3 has 13 amino acids. Trimming removed 7 bases from V and 6 bases from J, with 13 bases in between. Germline V gene data show CDR1 as SGHTA and CDR2 as FQGNSA. The CDR3 loop is CASISSERNEQFF. Here the CDR3 DNA reads TGTGCCAGCATTAGTAGCGAACGCAATGAGCAGTTCTTC.

V gene TRBV27 combines with J gene TRBJ2-7, with D perhaps TRBD2 (6 bases). Trimming shortened V by 6 bases and J by 7 bases, and 19 bases separated the two germline ends. CDR1 and CDR2 (germline): MNHEY, SMNVEV (reference sequence). The CDR3 is 14 amino acids. CDR3 region: CASSLDLEGREQYF. The CDR3, as DNA: TGTGCCAGCAGCTTAGATCTAGAGGGGAGGGAGCAGTACTTC.

The chain combines TRBV7-3 with TRBJ1-2; a possible D gene is TRBD1 (5 bases). Germline CDR1 SGHTA, CDR2 FQGTGA. The CDR3 runs 13 residues. V gave up 5 bases and J gave up 8 bases, with 15 bases separating them. Written as DNA, the CDR3 is TGTGCCAGCAGCCCCTCCAGGGAAGGAGGCTACACCTTC. Encoded protein: CASSPSREGGYTF.

This clone was seen many times. V usage is TRBV7-3 and J usage is TRBJ2-1; D is unresolved. The CDR3 is 12 amino acids. Germline loops: CDR1 SGHTA, CDR2 FQGTGA. With 4 bases removed from V and 3 bases from J, the gap between germline ends came to 4 bases. The CDR3 spells CASSSVYNEQFF. CDR3 sequence (DNA): TGTGCCAGCAGCTCCGTCTACAATGAGCAGTTCTTC. The variable domain in full, completed from reference TRBV7-3 and TRBJ2-1, reads GAGVSQTPSNKVTEKGKYVELRCDPISGHTALYWYRQSLGQGPEFLIYFQGTGAADDSGLPNDRFFAVRPEGSVSTLKIQRTERGDSAVYLCASSSVYNEQFFGPGTRLTVL.

In this sample, this clone turned up many times. CDR3 DNA sequence: TGTGCCAGCAGCCCAGACAGGGGGCTTGCCGGGGAGCTGTTTTTT. This encodes CASSPDRGLAGELFF. The chain recombines TRBV28 with TRBJ2-2; 10 bases are a match to TRBD1. The trim removed 6 bases at V and 6 bases at J, leaving 7 bases unmatched. Germline loops: CDR1 MDHEN, CDR2 SYDVKM. This CDR3 spans 15 amino acids.

The table lists this clone with many counts. The chain carries TRBV29-1 and TRBJ1-1; no definite D call. V was cut by 3 bases and J by 1 base, with 9 bases left in between. The CDR3 is made up of 13 amino acids. CDR1 is SQVTM and CDR2 is ANQGSEA in the germline V gene. The CDR3 coding sequence is TGCAGCGTTGAGCTGGGGTCGAACACTGAAGCTTTCTTT. This sequence encodes CSVELGSNTEAFF.

The chain couples TRBV4-2 to TRBJ1-2; maybe TRBD1 (5 bases). This CDR3 contains 17 residues. Germline values: CDR1 LGHNA, CDR2 YNFKEQ. Trimming removed 6 bases from V and 0 bases from J, with 20 bases in between. CDR3 nucleotides: TGTGCCAGCAGGCACACCCGGGGGGGAGTTACTAACTATGGCTACACCTTC. It is translated as CASRHTRGGVTNYGYTF.

This clone was observed many times. The CDR3 here is CASSPKGERSTDTQYF. As DNA, the CDR3 is TGTGCCAGCAGCCCCAAGGGCGAGCGGAGCACAGATACGCAGTATTTT. V is TRBV11-1 and J is TRBJ2-3, with a tentative D call TRBD2 (5 bases). Looked up from germline, CDR1 is SGHAT and CDR2 is FQDESV (reference sequence). Trimming removed 5 bases from V and 0 bases from J, with 15 bases in between. The CDR3 contains 16 residues.

This clone was recorded many times. This sequence joins TRBV11-2 and TRBJ1-6; no clear D. This CDR3 is built from 16 residues. Germline loops: CDR1 SGHAT, CDR2 FQNNGV. V was clipped by 6 bases and J by 5 bases, with 17 bases between them. CDR3 nucleotides: TGTGCCAGCAGTCGGACCTCGGGCGGTCATAATTCACCCCTCCACTTT. Translating it yields CASSRTSGGHNSPLHF.

The sample holds many counts of this clone. The V call is TRBV30, the J call TRBJ2-1; 10 positions match TRBD1. This CDR3 spans 14 amino acids. J lost 6 bases, V lost 5 bases, and 7 bases had no gene match. From germline, CDR1 is GTSNPN and CDR2 SVGIG (reference sequence). The DNA for the CDR3 is TGTGCCTGGCAGACAGGGGGCTTGGGCAATGAGCAGTTCTTC. Its protein product is CAWQTGGLGNEQFF.

This clone is medium-sized by share. The chain couples TRBV18 to TRBJ2-7, with 8 positions matching TRBD1. Trimming at V came to 4 bases and at J to 6 bases, leaving 8 bases not matched to a gene. This CDR3 contains 14 residues. Germline CDR1 is KGHSH and CDR2 is LQKENI. Here the CDR3 DNA reads TGTGCCAGCTCACGCACTGGACAGGGTGTCGAGCAGTACTTC. This sequence encodes CASSRTGQGVEQYF.

In its sample, this clone was seen a few times. V and J are TRBV6-1 and TRBJ1-2, with D possibly matching TRBD1 (6 bases). The V gene lost 7 bases and the J gene lost 7 bases, with 16 bases spanning the gap. This CDR3 has 13 amino acids. Germline V lookup: CDR1 MNHNS, CDR2 SASEGT. CDR3 in DNA: TGTGCCAGCAAAGAACAGGGCGGGTCTGGCTACACCTTC. It translates to CASKEQGGSGYTF.

This clone came up many times. The chain couples TRBV15 to TRBJ1-5; TRBD1 matches at 10 bases. After removal of 1 base from V and 5 bases from J, the junction contained 2 bases not matched to a gene. Germline V gene data show CDR1 as LNHNV and CDR2 as YYDKDF (reference sequence). The CDR3 is made up of 15 amino acids. CDR3: CATSRGDRGHQPQHF. CDR3 coding DNA: TGTGCCACCAGCAGAGGGGACAGGGGACATCAGCCCCAGCATTTT.

The V call is TRBV20-1, the J call TRBJ1-1, with 7 bases aligning to TRBD1. The V gene's germline CDR1 is DFQATT and CDR2 SNEGSKA (reference sequence). Trimming removed 1 base from V and 5 bases from J; junction bases left unmatched: 4. The CDR3 sequence is 13 residues long. The CDR3 loop reads CSARGGGMTEAFF. CDR3 DNA: TGCAGTGCTAGAGGAGGGGGCATGACTGAAGCTTTCTTT.

This clone was recorded at least ten times. This rearrangement joins TRBV12-3 or TRBV12-4 to TRBJ2-4; D gene ambiguous. Deletions cut 6 bases from V and 8 bases from J, with 23 bases between. The CDR3 totals 16 residues. Here the CDR3 reads CASSTASSELPYIQYF. In nucleotides, the CDR3 is TGTGCCAGCAGCACTGCCTCGAGCGAACTACCATACATTCAGTACTTC.